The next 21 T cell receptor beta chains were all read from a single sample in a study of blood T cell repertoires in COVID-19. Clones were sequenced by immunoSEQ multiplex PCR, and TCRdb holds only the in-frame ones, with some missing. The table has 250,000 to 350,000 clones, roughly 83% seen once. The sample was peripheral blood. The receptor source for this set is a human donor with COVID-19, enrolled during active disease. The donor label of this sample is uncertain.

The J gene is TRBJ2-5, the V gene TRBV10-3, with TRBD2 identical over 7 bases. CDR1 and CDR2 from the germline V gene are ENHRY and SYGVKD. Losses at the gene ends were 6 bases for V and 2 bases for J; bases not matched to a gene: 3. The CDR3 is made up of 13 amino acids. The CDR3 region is CAISMGGQETQYF. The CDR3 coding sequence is TGTGCCATCAGCATGGGGGGGCAAGAGACCCAGTACTTC.

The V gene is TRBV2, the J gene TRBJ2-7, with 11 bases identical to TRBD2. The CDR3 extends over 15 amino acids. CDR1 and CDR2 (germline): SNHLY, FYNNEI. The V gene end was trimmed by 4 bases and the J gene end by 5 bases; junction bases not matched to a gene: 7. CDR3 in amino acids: CASSGSLAGAHEQYF. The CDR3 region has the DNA TGTGCCAGCAGTGGGTCACTAGCGGGAGCCCACGAGCAGTACTTC.

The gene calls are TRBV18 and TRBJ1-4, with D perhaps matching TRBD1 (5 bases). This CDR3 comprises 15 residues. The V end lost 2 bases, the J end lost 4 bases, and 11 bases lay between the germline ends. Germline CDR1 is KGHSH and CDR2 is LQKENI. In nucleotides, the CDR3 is TGTGCCAGCTCACCAGGGGCGGGACTTAATGAAAAACTGTTTTTT. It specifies CASSPGAGLNEKLFF.

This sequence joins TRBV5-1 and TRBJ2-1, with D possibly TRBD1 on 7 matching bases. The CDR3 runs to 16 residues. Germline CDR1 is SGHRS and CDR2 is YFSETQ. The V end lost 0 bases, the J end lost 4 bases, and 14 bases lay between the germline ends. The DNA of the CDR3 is TGCGCCAGCAGCTTGGTGGAGGGGGCGCGTTACAATGAGCAGTTCTTC. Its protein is CASSLVEGARYNEQFF.

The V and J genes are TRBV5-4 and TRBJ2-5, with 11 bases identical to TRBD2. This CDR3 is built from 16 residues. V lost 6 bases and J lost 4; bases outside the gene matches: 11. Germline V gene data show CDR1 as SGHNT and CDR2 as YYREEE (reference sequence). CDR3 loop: CASTPLIAGGAETQYF. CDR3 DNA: TGTGCCAGCACCCCACTCATAGCGGGGGGGGCAGAGACCCAGTACTTC.

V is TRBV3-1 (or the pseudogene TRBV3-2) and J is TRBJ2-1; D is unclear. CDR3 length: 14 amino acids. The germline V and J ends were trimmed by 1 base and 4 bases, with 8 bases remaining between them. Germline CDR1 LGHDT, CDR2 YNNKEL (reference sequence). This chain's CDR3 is CASSQGGAYNEQFF. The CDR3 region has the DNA TGTGCCAGCAGCCAAGGCGGCGCGTACAATGAGCAGTTCTTC.

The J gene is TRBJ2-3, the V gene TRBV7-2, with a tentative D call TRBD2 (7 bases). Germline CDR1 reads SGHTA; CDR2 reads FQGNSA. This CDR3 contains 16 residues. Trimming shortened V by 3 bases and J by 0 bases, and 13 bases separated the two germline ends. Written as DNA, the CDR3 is TGTGCCAGCAGCTTGAGCGGGGACACTAGCACAGATACGCAGTATTTT. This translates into CASSLSGDTSTDTQYF.

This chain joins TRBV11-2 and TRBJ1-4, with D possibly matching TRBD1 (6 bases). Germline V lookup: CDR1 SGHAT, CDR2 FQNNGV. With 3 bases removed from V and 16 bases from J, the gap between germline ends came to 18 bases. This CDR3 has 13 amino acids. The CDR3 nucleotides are TGTGCCAGCAGCTTCTCCGACAGGCAAAGGCCGTTTTTT. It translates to CASSFSDRQRPFF.

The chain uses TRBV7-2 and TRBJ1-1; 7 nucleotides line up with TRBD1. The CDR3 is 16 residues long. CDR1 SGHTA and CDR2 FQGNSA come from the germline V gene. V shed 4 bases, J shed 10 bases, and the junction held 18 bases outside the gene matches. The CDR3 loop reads CASSSRTGLGWAGAFF. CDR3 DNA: TGTGCCAGCAGCTCTCGGACAGGTTTAGGTTGGGCCGGAGCTTTCTTT. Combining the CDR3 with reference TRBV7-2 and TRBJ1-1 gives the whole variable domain GAGVSQSPSNKVTEKGKDVELRCDPISGHTALYWYRQSLGQGLEFLIYFQGNSAPDKSGLPSDRFSAERTGGSVSTLTIQRTQQEDSAVYLCASSSRTGLGWAGAFFGQGTRLTVV.

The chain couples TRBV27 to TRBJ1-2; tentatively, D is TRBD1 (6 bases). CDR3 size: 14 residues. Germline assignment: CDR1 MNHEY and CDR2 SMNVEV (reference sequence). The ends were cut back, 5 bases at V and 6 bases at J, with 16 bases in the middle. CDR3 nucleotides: TGTGCCAGCAGTACGGGACGGAAGGGGGATGGCTACACCTTC. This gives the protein CASSTGRKGDGYTF.

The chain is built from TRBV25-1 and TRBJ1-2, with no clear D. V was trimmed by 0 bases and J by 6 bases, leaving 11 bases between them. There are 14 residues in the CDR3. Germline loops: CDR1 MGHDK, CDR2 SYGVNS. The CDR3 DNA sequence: TGTGCCAGCAGTGAATATCGTGAGTTTCATGGCTACACCTTC. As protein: CASSEYREFHGYTF.

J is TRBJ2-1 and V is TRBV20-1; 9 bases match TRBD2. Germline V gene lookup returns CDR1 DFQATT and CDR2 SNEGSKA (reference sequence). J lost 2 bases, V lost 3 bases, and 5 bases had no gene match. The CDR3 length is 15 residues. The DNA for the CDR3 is TGCAGTGCTAGTTCGGCGGGAGGGACCTACAATGAGCAGTTCTTC. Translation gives CSASSAGGTYNEQFF.

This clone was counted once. CDR3 nucleotides: TGTGCCAGCATTGGGGCGATGAACACTGAAGCTTTCTTT. Protein product: CASIGAMNTEAFF. V usage is TRBV28 and J usage is TRBJ1-1; D is possibly TRBD1 (5 bases). V lost 7 bases to trimming and J lost 0 bases, with 9 bases between them. Germline loops: CDR1 MDHEN, CDR2 SYDVKM. The CDR3 consists of 13 residues.

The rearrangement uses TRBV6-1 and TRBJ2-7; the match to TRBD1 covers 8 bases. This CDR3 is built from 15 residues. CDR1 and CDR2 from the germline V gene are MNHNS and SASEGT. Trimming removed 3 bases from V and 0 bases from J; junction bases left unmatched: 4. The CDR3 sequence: CASSEDRVSSYEQYF. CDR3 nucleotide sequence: TGTGCCAGCAGTGAGGACAGGGTCTCCTCCTACGAGCAGTACTTC.

The CDR3 sequence is CSVEDRLAGEVDTQYF. CDR3 nucleotides: TGCAGCGTTGAAGATCGACTAGCGGGAGAGGTAGATACGCAGTATTTT. V usage is TRBV29-1 and J usage is TRBJ2-3; 12 bases are a match to TRBD2. The CDR3 is 16 amino acids. Germline V gene lookup returns CDR1 SQVTM and CDR2 ANQGSEA. V was clipped by 0 bases and J by 5 bases; unmatched bases: 6.

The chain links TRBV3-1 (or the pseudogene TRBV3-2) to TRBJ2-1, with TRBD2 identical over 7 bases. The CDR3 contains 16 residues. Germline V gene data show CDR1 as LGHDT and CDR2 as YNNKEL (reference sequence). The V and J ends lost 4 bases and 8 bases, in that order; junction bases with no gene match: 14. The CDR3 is CASSPRGVAGYDEQFF. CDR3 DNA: TGTGCCAGCAGCCCCCGGGGGGTGGCGGGATACGATGAGCAGTTCTTC.

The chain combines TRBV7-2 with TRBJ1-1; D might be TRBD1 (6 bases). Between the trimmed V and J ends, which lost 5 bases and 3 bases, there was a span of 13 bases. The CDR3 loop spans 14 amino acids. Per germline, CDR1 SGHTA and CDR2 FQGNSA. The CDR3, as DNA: TGTGCCAGCAGCCGGGACACCGGAGACACTGAAGCTTTCTTT. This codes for CASSRDTGDTEAFF.

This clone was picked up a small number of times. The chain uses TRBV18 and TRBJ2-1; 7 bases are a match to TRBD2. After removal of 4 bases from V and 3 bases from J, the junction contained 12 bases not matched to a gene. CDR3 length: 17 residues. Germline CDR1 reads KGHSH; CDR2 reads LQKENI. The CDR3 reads CASSLPSGGNLYNEQFF. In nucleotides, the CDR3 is TGTGCCAGCTCACTCCCTTCCGGGGGGAACCTCTACAATGAGCAGTTCTTC.

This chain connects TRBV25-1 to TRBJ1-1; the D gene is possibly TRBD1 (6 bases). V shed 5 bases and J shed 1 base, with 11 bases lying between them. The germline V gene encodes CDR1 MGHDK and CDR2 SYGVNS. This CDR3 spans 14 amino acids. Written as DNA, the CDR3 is TGTGCCAGCAGTAAGAACAGGGAGAACACTGAAGCTTTCTTT. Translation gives CASSKNRENTEAFF.

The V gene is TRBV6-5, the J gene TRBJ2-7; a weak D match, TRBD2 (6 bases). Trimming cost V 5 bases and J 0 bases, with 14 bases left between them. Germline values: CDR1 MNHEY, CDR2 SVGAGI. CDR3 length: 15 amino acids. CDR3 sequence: CASSRDLRSSYEQYF. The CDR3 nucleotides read TGTGCCAGCAGTAGGGACTTAAGGAGCTCCTACGAGCAGTACTTC.

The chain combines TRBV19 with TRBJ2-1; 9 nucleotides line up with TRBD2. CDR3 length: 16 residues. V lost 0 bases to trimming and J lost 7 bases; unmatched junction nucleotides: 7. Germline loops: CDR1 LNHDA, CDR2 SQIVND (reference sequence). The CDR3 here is CASSIELRGGRNEQFF. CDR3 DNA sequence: TGTGCCAGTAGTATAGAACTGCGGGGGGGAAGGAATGAGCAGTTCTTC.